This T cell receptor beta chain was sequenced in a study of siplizumab effects on memory and regulatory T cells. This clone was observed a single time. The assay was immunoSEQ multiplex PCR, and TCRdb's table has in-frame clones only and misses some. The profile shows about 26,000 clones, around 80% of them singletons. The CDR3 sequence is 14 residues long. Germline V gives CDR1 MNHEY, CDR2 SVGAGI. V lost 2 bases, J lost 2 bases, and 7 bases lay in between. The clonotype originates from a human donor in good health. V is TRBV6-5 and J is TRBJ1-5; unclear D gene. The sample consisted of memory CD4+ T cells sorted from blood. The CDR3 DNA sequence: TGTGCCAGCAGTTACAGGGAAGGCAATCAGCCCCAGCATTTT. This encodes CASSYREGNQPQHF.